Below, one T cell receptor (beta chain) is given with its context. Its matching antigen is unknown. The data derive from a study of cytomegalovirus exposure and HLA in healthy donors. The V and J ends lost 6 bases and 3 bases, in that order; junction bases with no gene match: 3. Germline V gene lookup returns CDR1 SEHNR and CDR2 FQNEAQ (reference sequence). The CDR3 consists of 13 residues. PCR was performed using 60 Vbeta and 13 Jbeta primers. The repertoire was sequenced with immunoSEQ multiplex PCR; TCRdb's copy has only in-frame clones and lacks some. Of about 140,000 clones listed, about 66% are singletons. Study-level findings and limits: An analysis that was carried out later associated some 17,000 TCR beta sequences with HLA alleles at 0.05 false discovery rate. In a later analysis, a genetic analysis reported fewer productive-TCR N-insertions in an Asian-associated ancestry cluster than the cohort average. Confirmation was obtained in vitro that three CMV-associated chains are specific for CMV antigens. The authors judged a highly shared variant cluster likely a sequencing artifact.

Sequencing was performed on PBMCs. The chain combines TRBV7-9 with TRBJ2-7, with 9 bases matching TRBD1. The sequence derives from a male donor in good health and CMV-seronegative. The CDR3 here is CASSSTGGYEQYF. The DNA of the CDR3 is TGTGCCAGCAGTTCGACAGGGGGCTACGAGCAGTACTTC. Complete variable domain (other parts from reference TRBV7-9 and TRBJ2-7): DTGVSQNPRHKITKRGQNVTFRCDPISEHNRLYWYRQTLGQGPEFLTYFQNEAQLEKSRLLSDRFSAERPKGSFSTLEIQRTEQGDSAMYLCASSSTGGYEQYFGPGTRLTVT.